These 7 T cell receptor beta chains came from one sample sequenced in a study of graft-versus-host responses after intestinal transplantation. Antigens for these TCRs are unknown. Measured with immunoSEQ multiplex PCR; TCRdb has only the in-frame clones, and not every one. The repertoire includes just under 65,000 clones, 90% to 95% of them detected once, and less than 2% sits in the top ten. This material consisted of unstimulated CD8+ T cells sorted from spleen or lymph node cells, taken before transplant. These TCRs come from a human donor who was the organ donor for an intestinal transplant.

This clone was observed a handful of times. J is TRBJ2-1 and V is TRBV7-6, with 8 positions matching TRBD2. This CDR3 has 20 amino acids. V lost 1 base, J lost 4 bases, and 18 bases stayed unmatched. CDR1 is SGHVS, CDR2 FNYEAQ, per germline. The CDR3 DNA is TGTGCCAGCAGCTTAGGGATAGGAACAACCGGGACTAGAAAATACAATGAGCAGTTCTTC. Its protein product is CASSLGIGTTGTRKYNEQFF.

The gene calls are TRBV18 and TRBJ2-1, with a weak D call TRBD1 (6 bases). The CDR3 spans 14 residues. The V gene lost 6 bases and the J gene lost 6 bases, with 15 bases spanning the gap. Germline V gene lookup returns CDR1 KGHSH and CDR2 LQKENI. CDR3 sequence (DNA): TGTGCCAGCTCGCAGACAGGTACGCTCAATGAGCAGTTCTTC. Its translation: CASSQTGTLNEQFF.

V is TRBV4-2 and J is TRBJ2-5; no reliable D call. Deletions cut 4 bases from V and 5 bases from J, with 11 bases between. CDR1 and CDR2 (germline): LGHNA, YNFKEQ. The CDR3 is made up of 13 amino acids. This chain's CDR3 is CASSPENEETQYF. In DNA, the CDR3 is TGTGCCAGCAGCCCAGAGAACGAGGAGACCCAGTACTTC.

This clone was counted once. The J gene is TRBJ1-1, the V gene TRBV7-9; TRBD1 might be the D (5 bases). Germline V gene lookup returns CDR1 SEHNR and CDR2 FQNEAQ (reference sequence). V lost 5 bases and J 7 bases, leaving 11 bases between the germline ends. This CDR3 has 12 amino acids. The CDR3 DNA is TGTGCCAGCAGCCACATCGGGGGTGAAGCTTTCTTT. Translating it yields CASSHIGGEAFF.

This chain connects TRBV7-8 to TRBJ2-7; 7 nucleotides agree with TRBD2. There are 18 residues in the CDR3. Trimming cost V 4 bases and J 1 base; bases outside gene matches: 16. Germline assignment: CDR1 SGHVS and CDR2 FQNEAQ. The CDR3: CASSSLALAYTKSYEQYF. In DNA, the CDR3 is TGTGCCAGCAGCTCTCTCGCACTAGCGTACACGAAATCCTACGAGCAGTACTTC.

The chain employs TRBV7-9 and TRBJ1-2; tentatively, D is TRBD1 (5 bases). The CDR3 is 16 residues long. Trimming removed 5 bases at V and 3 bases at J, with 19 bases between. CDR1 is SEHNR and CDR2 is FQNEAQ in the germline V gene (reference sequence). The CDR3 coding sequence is TGTGCCAGCAGCCCAGACTCACAGGCGTTCGACTATGGCTACACCTTC. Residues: CASSPDSQAFDYGYTF.

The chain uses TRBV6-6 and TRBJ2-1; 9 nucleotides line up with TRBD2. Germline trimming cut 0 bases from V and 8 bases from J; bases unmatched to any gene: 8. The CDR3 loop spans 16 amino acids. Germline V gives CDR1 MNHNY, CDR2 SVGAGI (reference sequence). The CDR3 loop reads CASSYSRSGRYDEQFF. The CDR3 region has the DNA TGTGCCAGCAGTTACTCTCGTAGCGGGAGATACGATGAGCAGTTCTTC.